These T cell receptor beta chains were read from a single sample in a study of blood T cell repertoires in COVID-19. TCRdb's table, derived via immunoSEQ multiplex PCR, lists solely in-frame clones and lacks some. Of 250,000 to 300,000 clones in the sample, approximately 85% were seen once. Sequencing was carried out using PBMCs or T cells enriched from blood (not recorded which). Source of these receptors: a woman in her forties or fifties who had recovered from COVID-19. Each CDR3 is given with its conserved first and last residue. The D gene is left open where the match is weak. Expanded clones are given a class, and other clones once, few, many or no size at all.

cdr3_length: 14
clone_size: .
d_call: .
j_call: TRBJ2-1
v_call: TRBV19
cdr3_nt: TGTGCCAGTAGTACAGGACAGGGACTAAGATTACAGTTCTTC
cdr3_aa: CASSTGQGLRLQFF

cdr3_length: 16
clone_size: .
d_call: TRBD2
j_call: TRBJ2-3
v_call: TRBV5-5
cdr3_nt: TGTGCCAGCAGCCTTATAGCGGGAGGGGGCGCAGATACGCAGTATTTT
cdr3_aa: CASSLIAGGGADTQYF

cdr3_length: 14
clone_size: .
d_call: .
j_call: TRBJ1-1
v_call: TRBV20-1
cdr3_nt: TGCAGTGCTAGTAAACAGATTATAAACACTGAAGCTTTCTTT
cdr3_aa: CSASKQIINTEAFF

cdr3_length: 13
clone_size: .
d_call: TRBD1
j_call: TRBJ1-2
v_call: TRBV27
cdr3_nt: TGTGCCAGCAGTTGGACAGGGGTGGGGGGCTACACCTTC
cdr3_aa: CASSWTGVGGYTF

cdr3_length: 12
clone_size: .
d_call: .
j_call: TRBJ1-1
v_call: TRBV5-4
cdr3_nt: TGTGCCAGCAGCTTGGACAGGCTTGAAGCTTTCTTT
cdr3_aa: CASSLDRLEAFF

cdr3_length: 13
clone_size: .
d_call: TRBD1
j_call: TRBJ1-4
v_call: TRBV28
cdr3_nt: TGTGCCAGCCAGGACAGGGCGGCTGAAAAACTGTTTTTT
cdr3_aa: CASQDRAAEKLFF

cdr3_length: 14
clone_size: .
d_call: .
j_call: TRBJ1-1
v_call: TRBV2
cdr3_nt: TGTGCCAGCACTCTAACGGAGACTAACACTGAAGCTTTCTTT
cdr3_aa: CASTLTETNTEAFF

cdr3_length: 16
clone_size: .
d_call: .
j_call: TRBJ1-3
v_call: TRBV6-5
cdr3_nt: TGTGCCAGCAGTTACGGGGACACCGGGCCTGGAAACACCATATATTTT
cdr3_aa: CASSYGDTGPGNTIYF

cdr3_length: 13
clone_size: .
d_call: TRBD1
j_call: TRBJ1-5
v_call: TRBV5-1
cdr3_nt: TGCGCCAGCAGCATGGACAGGGATCAGCCCCAGCATTTT
cdr3_aa: CASSMDRDQPQHF

cdr3_length: 14
clone_size: .
d_call: .
j_call: TRBJ1-6
v_call: TRBV6-4
cdr3_nt: TGTGCCAGCAGTGTTCGCGGATATAATTCACCCCTCCACTTT
cdr3_aa: CASSVRGYNSPLHF

cdr3_length: 13
clone_size: .
d_call: .
j_call: TRBJ1-1
v_call: TRBV2
cdr3_nt: TGTGCCAGCAGATCACGGGGGAACACTGAAGCTTTCTTT
cdr3_aa: CASRSRGNTEAFF

cdr3_length: 16
clone_size: .
d_call: .
j_call: TRBJ2-7
v_call: TRBV2
cdr3_nt: TGTGCCAGCAGTGAAACCTCCGATAGGTCCTCGGGGGAGCAGTACTTC
cdr3_aa: CASSETSDRSSGEQYF

cdr3_length: 15
clone_size: .
d_call: .
j_call: TRBJ2-7
v_call: TRBV27
cdr3_nt: TGTGCCAGCAGCCAAACAGGGTTTGGTGCCTACGAGCAGTACTTC
cdr3_aa: CASSQTGFGAYEQYF

cdr3_length: 16
clone_size: .
d_call: TRBD2
j_call: TRBJ2-1
v_call: TRBV28
cdr3_nt: TGTGCCAGCAGCCTAAGGACTAGCGGGAGTTACAATGAGCAGTTCTTC
cdr3_aa: CASSLRTSGSYNEQFF

cdr3_length: 15
clone_size: .
d_call: .
j_call: TRBJ2-1
v_call: TRBV2
cdr3_nt: TGTGCCAGCAGTGGTGGCGGGAATTCCTACAATGAGCAGTTCTTC
cdr3_aa: CASSGGGNSYNEQFF

cdr3_length: 16
clone_size: .
d_call: .
j_call: TRBJ2-7
v_call: TRBV28
cdr3_nt: TGTGCCAGCAGTTTATGGGCCGGGGGTGAGAGGAACGAGCAGTACTTC
cdr3_aa: CASSLWAGGERNEQYF

cdr3_length: 15
clone_size: .
d_call: TRBD1
j_call: TRBJ1-4
v_call: TRBV5-4
cdr3_nt: TGTGCCAGCAGCTGGGGACAGGGGGCCAGAGAAAAACTGTTTTTT
cdr3_aa: CASSWGQGAREKLFF

cdr3_length: 15
clone_size: once
d_call: TRBD2
j_call: TRBJ2-3
v_call: TRBV5-1
cdr3_nt: TGCGCCAGCAGCTCACTAGCGGGAGGAATAGATACGCAGTATTTT
cdr3_aa: CASSSLAGGIDTQYF

cdr3_length: 12
clone_size: .
d_call: .
j_call: TRBJ1-2
v_call: TRBV5-6
cdr3_nt: TGTGCCAGCTCCTTCAGAGGGTTTGGCTACACCTTC
cdr3_aa: CASSFRGFGYTF

cdr3_length: 18
clone_size: .
d_call: TRBD2
j_call: TRBJ2-7
v_call: TRBV28
cdr3_nt: TGTGCCAGCAGCCAACCCGGACTAGCGGGAGGGCCTAGGGACGAGCAGTACTTC
cdr3_aa: CASSQPGLAGGPRDEQYF